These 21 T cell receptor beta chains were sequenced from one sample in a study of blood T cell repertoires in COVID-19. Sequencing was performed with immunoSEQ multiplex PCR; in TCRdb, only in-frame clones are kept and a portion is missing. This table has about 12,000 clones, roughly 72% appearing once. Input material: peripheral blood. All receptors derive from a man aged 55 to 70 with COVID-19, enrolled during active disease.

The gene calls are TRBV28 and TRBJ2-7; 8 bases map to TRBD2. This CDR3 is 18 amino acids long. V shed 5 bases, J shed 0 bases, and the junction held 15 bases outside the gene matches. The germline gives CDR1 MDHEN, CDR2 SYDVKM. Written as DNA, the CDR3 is TGTGCCAGCAGTCTCCACCATTGGGGAGCGGGGGTCTCCTACGAGCAGTACTTC. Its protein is CASSLHHWGAGVSYEQYF.

CDR3 nucleotide sequence: TGTGCCACCAGCAGAGATATGAACACTGAAGCTTTCTTT. Protein product: CATSRDMNTEAFF. This chain connects TRBV15 to TRBJ1-1, with no clear D. Germline V gives CDR1 LNHNV, CDR2 YYDKDF (reference sequence). The CDR3 runs 13 residues. Trimming left V 0 bases short and J 0 bases short, with 2 bases between.

The DNA of the CDR3 is TGTGCCAGTAGTATACGGGTGACCCTAATTCAGCCCCAGCATTTT. Its translation: CASSIRVTLIQPQHF. The chain is built from TRBV19 and TRBJ1-5; D unclear. The CDR3 has 15 amino acids. Germline lookup yields CDR1 LNHDA and CDR2 SQIVND (reference sequence). V lost 2 bases to trimming and J lost 6 bases, with 14 bases between them.

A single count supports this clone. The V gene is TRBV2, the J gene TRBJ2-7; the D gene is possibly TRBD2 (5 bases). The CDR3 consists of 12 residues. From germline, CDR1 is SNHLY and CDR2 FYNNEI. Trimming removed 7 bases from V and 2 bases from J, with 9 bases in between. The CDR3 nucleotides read TGTGCCAGCACGGGGTCCGCCTACGAGCAGTACTTC. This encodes CASTGSAYEQYF.

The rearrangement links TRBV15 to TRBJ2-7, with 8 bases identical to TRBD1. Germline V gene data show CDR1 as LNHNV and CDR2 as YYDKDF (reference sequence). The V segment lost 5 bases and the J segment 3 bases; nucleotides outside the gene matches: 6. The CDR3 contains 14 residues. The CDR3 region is CATSGMGQDYEQYF. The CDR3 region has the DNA TGTGCCACCAGCGGCATGGGACAGGACTACGAGCAGTACTTC.

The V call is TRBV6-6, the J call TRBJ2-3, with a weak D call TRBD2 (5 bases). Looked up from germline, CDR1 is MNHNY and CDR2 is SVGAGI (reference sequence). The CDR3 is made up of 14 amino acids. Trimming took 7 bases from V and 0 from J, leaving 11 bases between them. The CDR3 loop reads CASMEVPSTDTQYF. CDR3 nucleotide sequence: TGTGCCAGCATGGAGGTTCCTAGCACAGATACGCAGTATTTT.

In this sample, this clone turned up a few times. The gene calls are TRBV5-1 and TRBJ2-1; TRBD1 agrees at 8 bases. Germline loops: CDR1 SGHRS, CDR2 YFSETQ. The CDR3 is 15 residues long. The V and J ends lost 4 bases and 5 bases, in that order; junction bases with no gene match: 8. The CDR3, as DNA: TGCGCCAGCAGCCCCGGGACAGGTGGTAACAATGAGCAGTTCTTC. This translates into CASSPGTGGNNEQFF. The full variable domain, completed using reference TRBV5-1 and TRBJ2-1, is KAGVTQTPRYLIKTRGQQVTLSCSPISGHRSVSWYQQTPGQGLQFLFEYFSETQRNKGNFPGRFSGRQFSNSRSEMNVSTLELGDSALYLCASSPGTGGNNEQFFGPGTRLTVL.

This chain's CDR3 is CASTSGPGQGGVSNQPQHF. In DNA form, the CDR3 reads TGTGCCAGCACCAGTGGGCCCGGACAGGGCGGTGTCAGCAATCAGCCCCAGCATTTT. The rearrangement links TRBV5-6 to TRBJ1-5; the match to TRBD1 covers 8 bases. Per germline, CDR1 SGHDT and CDR2 YYEEEE. The trim removed 6 bases at V and 1 base at J, leaving 18 bases unmatched. This CDR3 has 19 residues.

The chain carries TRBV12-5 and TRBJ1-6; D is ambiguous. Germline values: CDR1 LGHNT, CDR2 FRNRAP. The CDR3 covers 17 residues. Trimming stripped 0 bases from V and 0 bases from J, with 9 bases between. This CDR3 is CASGLVLGGSYNSPLHF. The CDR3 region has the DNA TGTGCTAGTGGTTTGGTACTTGGAGGCTCCTATAATTCACCCCTCCACTTT.

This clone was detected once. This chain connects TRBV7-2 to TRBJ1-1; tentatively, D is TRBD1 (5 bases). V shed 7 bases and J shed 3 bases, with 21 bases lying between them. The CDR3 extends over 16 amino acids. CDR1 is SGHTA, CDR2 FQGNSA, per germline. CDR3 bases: TGTGCCAGCACCCCGCATGGGCGACGGACATACACTGAAGCTTTCTTT. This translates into CASTPHGRRTYTEAFF.

The CDR3 nucleotides are TGCAGCCTGACCGGTACCGGGACAGGGGGTGAAAAACTGTTTTTT. Protein product: CSLTGTGTGGEKLFF. This rearrangement joins TRBV29-1 to TRBJ1-4, with TRBD1 identical over 11 bases. V lost 8 bases and J lost 7; bases outside the gene matches: 12. Germline V gives CDR1 SQVTM, CDR2 ANQGSEA. This CDR3 has 15 amino acids. The entire variable domain, with the rest obtained from reference TRBV29-1 and TRBJ1-4, is as follows: SAVISQKPSRDICQRGTSLTIQCQVDSQVTMMFWYRQQPGQSLTLIATANQGSEATYESGFVIDKFPISRPNLTFSTLTVSNMSPEDSSIYLCSLTGTGTGGEKLFFGSGTQLSVL.

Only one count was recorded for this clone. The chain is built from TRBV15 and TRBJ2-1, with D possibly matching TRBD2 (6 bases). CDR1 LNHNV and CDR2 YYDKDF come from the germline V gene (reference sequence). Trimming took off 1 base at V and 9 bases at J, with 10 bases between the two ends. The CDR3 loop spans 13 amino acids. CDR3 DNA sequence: TGTGCCACCAGCAGAGGGGGGGTAACTGAGCAGTTCTTC. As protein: CATSRGGVTEQFF.

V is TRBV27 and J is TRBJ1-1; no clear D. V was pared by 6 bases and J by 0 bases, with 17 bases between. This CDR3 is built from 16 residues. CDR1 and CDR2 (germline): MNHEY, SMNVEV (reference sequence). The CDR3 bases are TGTGCCAGCAGGTTTGGGCCGCCGGATATGAACACTGAAGCTTTCTTT. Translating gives CASRFGPPDMNTEAFF.

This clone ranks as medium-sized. Here the CDR3 reads CASSFLTETGQPQHF. The CDR3 DNA sequence: TGTGCCAGCAGTTTCCTTACAGAAACGGGGCAGCCCCAGCATTTT. This sequence joins TRBV28 and TRBJ1-5; D is ambiguous. The CDR3 is 15 amino acids. Germline V gene lookup returns CDR1 MDHEN and CDR2 SYDVKM. Trimming removed 3 bases at V and 7 bases at J, with 16 bases between.

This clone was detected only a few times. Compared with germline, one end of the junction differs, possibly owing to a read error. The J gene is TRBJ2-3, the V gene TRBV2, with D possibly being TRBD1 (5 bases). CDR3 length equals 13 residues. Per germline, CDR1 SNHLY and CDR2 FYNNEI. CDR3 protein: CASSEEPRARWNF. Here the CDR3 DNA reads TGTGCCAGCAGTGAAGAACCCAGGGCGCGGTGGAATTTT.

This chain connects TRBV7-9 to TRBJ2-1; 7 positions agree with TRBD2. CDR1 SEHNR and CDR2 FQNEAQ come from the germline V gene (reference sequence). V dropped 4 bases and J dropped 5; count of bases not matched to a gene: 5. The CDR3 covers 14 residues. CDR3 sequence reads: CASSSYGGDNEQFF. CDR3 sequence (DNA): TGTGCCAGCAGCTCGTATGGGGGGGACAATGAGCAGTTCTTC. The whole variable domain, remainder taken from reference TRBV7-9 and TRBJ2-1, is DTGVSQNPRHKITKRGQNVTFRCDPISEHNRLYWYRQTLGQGPEFLTYFQNEAQLEKSRLLSDRFSAERPKGSFSTLEIQRTEQGDSAMYLCASSSYGGDNEQFFGPGTRLTVL.

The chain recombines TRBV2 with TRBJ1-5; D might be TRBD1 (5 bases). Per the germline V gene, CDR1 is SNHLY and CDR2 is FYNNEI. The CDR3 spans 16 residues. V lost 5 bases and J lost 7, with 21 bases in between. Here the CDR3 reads CASSRDRDLVLQPQHF. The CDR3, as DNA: TGTGCCAGCAGTAGAGACCGGGACTTGGTTCTGCAGCCCCAGCATTTT.

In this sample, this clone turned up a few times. CDR3 amino acids: CASGTGGNSNQPQHF. CDR3 in DNA: TGTGCCAGCGGTACAGGGGGGAATAGCAATCAGCCCCAGCATTTT. The chain links TRBV6-5 to TRBJ1-5, with TRBD1 matching over 8 bases. The CDR3 length is 15 residues. Losses at the gene ends were 8 bases for V and 0 bases for J; bases not matched to a gene: 6. CDR1 is MNHEY and CDR2 is SVGAGI in the germline V gene.

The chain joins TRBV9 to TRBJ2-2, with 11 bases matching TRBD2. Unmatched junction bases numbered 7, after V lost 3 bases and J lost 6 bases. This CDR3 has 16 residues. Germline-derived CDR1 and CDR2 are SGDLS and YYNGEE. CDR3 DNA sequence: TGTGCCAGCAGCGCGAGGTCGGGACTAGCGGCCGGGGAGCTGTTTTTT. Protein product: CASSARSGLAAGELFF.

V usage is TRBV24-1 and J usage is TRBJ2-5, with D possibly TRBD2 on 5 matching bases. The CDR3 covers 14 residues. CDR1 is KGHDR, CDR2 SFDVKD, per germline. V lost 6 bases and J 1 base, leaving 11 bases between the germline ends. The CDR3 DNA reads TGTGCCACCAGTTCGCCGGGGTCCCAAGAGACCCAGTACTTC. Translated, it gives CATSSPGSQETQYF.

CDR3: CSARTGPLNTEAFF. The CDR3 DNA reads TGCAGCGCCCGGACAGGACCTCTGAACACTGAAGCTTTCTTT. The chain is built from TRBV29-1 and TRBJ1-1, with TRBD1 identical over 7 bases. This CDR3 region has 14 residues. The germline CDR1 and CDR2 sequences are SQVTM and ANQGSEA. The V and J ends lost 7 bases and 0 bases, in that order; junction bases with no gene match: 8.